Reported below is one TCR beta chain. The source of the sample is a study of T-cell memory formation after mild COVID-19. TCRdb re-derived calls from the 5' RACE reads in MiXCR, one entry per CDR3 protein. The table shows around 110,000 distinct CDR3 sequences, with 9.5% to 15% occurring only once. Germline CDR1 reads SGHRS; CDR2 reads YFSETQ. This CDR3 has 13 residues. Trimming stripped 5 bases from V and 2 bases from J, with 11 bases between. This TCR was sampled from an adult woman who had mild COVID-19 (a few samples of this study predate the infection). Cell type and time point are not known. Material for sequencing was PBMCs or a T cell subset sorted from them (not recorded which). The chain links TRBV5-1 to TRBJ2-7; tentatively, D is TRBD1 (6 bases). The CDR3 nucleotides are TGCGCCAGCAGTGCCAGGGGAACCTACGAGCAGTACTTC. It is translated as CASSARGTYEQYF.